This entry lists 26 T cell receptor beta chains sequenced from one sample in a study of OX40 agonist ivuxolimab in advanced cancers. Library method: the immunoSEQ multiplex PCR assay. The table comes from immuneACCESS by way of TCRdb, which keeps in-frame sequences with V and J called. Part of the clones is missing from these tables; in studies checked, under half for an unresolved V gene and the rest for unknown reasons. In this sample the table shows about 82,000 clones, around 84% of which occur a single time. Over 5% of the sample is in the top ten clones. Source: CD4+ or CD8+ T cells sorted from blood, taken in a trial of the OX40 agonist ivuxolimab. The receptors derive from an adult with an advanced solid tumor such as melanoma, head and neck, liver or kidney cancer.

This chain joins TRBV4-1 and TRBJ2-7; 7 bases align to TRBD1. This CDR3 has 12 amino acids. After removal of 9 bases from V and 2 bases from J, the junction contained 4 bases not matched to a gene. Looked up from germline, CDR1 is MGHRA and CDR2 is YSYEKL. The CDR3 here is CASSGTAYEQYF. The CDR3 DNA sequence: TGCGCCAGTTCGGGGACAGCCTACGAGCAGTACTTC.

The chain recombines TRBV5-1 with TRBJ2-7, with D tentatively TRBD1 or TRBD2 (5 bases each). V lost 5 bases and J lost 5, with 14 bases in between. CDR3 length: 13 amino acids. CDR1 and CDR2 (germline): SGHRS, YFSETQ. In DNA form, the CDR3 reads TGCGCCAGCAGAACCGAGAGGGGAAACGAGCAGTACTTC. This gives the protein CASRTERGNEQYF. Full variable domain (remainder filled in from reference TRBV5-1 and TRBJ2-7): KAGVTQTPRYLIKTRGQQVTLSCSPISGHRSVSWYQQTPGQGLQFLFEYFSETQRNKGNFPGRFSGRQFSNSRSEMNVSTLELGDSALYLCASRTERGNEQYFGPGTRLTVT.

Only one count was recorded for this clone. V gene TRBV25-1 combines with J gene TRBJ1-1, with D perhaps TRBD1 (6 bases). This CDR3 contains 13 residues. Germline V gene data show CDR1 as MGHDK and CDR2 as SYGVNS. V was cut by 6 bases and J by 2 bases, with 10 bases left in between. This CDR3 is CASRGHSNTEAFF. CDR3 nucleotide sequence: TGTGCCAGCAGGGGACACTCTAACACTGAAGCTTTCTTT.

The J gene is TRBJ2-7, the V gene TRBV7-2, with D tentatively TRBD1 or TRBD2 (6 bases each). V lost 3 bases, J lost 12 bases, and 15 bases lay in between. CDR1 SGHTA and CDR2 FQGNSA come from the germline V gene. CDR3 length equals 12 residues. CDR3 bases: TGTGCCAGCAGCTTTCGGAGGGGGGACGCGTACTTC. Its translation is CASSFRRGDAYF.

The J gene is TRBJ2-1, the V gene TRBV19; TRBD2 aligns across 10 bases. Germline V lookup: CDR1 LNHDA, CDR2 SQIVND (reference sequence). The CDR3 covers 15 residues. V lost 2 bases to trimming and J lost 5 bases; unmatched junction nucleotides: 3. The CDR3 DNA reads TGTGCCAGTAGTATATTAGCGGGGGGCCACAATGAGCAGTTCTTC. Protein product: CASSILAGGHNEQFF.

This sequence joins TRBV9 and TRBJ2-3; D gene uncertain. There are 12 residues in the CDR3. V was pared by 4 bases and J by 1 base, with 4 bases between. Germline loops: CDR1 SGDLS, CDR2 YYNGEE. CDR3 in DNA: TGTGCCAGCAGCACACGCACAGATACGCAGTATTTT. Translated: CASSTRTDTQYF.

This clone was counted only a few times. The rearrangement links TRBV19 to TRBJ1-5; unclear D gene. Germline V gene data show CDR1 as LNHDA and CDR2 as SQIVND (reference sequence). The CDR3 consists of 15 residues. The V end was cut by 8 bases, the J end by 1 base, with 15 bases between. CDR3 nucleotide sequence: TGTGCCAGTGCCGGGTCCCGGGGAAGCAATCAGCCCCAGCATTTT. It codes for CASAGSRGSNQPQHF.

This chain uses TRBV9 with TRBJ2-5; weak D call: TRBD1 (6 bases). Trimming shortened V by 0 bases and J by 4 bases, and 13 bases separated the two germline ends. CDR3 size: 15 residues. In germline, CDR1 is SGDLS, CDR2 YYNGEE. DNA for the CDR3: TGTGCCAGCAGCGTAGCACAGGGTGGACCAGAGACCCAGTACTTC. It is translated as CASSVAQGGPETQYF. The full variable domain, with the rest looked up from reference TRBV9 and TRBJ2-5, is DSGVTQTPKHLITATGQRVTLRCSPRSGDLSVYWYQQSLDQGLQFLIQYYNGEERAKGNILERFSAQQFPDLHSELNLSSLELGDSALYFCASSVAQGGPETQYFGPGTRLLVL.

CDR3 DNA sequence: TGTGCCAGCAGCTTAGCCGGGGGCGAAGGTCAGCCCCAGCATTTT. Its protein product is CASSLAGGEGQPQHF. The V call is TRBV7-2, the J call TRBJ1-5; perhaps TRBD1 as D (6 bases). Per germline, CDR1 SGHTA and CDR2 FQGNSA. The CDR3 contains 15 residues. Trimming cost V 0 bases and J 6 bases, with 12 bases left between them.

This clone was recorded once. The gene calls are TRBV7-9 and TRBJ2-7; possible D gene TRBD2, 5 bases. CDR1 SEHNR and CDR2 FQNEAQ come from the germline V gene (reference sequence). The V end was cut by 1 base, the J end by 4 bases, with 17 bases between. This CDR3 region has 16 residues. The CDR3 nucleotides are TGTGCCAGCAGCTTAGTACTCGACTGGACGGGATACGAGCAGTACTTC. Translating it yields CASSLVLDWTGYEQYF.

The CDR3 protein is CASNPGTGGYEQYF. The CDR3 bases are TGTGCCAGCAATCCCGGGACAGGGGGCTACGAGCAGTACTTC. The chain uses TRBV2 and TRBJ2-7, with 11 bases that match TRBD1. V lost 7 bases to trimming and J lost 3 bases; unmatched junction nucleotides: 5. The CDR3 is 14 residues long. The germline V gene has CDR1 SNHLY and CDR2 FYNNEI.

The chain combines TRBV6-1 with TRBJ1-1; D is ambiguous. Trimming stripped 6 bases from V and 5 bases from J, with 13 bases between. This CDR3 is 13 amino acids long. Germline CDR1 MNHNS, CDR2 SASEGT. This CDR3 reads CASRPPGRTEAFF. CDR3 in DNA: TGTGCCAGCAGGCCCCCGGGAAGAACTGAAGCTTTCTTT.

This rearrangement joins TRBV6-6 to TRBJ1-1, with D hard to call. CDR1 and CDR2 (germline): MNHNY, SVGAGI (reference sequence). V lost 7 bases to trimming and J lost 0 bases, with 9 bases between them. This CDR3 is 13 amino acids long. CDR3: CASKVGVNTEAFF. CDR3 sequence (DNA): TGTGCCAGCAAAGTGGGAGTGAACACTGAAGCTTTCTTT.

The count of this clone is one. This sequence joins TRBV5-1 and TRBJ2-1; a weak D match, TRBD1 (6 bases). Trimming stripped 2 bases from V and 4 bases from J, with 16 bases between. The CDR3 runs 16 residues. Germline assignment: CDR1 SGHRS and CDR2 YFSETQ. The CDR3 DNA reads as TGCGCCAGCAGCTTCTCAGACAGGCGAGGGTACAATGAGCAGTTCTTC. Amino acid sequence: CASSFSDRRGYNEQFF.

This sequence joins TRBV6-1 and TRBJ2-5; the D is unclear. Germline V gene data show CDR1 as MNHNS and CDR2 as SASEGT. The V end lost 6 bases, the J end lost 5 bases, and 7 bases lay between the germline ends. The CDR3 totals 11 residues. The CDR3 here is CASSRSETQYF. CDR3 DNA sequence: TGTGCCAGCAGCCGGAGTGAGACCCAGTACTTC.

The CDR3 nucleotides read TGTGCCAGCAGCACGAGGGACGAGACCCAGTACTTC. This sequence encodes CASSTRDETQYF. The chain carries TRBV5-6 and TRBJ2-5; D is tentatively TRBD1 or TRBD2 (5 bases each). Germline loops: CDR1 SGHDT, CDR2 YYEEEE. V lost 4 bases and J lost 5, with 9 bases in between. This CDR3 comprises 12 residues.

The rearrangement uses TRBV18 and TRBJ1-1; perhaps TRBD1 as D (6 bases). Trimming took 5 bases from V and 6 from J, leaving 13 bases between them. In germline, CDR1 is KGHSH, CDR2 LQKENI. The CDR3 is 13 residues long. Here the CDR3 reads CASSVQKGAEAFF. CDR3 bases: TGTGCCAGCTCAGTGCAGAAGGGGGCTGAAGCTTTCTTT.

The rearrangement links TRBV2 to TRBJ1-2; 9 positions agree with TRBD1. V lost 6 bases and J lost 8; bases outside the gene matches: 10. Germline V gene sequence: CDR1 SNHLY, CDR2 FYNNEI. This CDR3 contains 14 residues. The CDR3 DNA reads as TGTGCCAGCAGGGGGACAGGGTGGTTCGGAGGCTACACCTTC. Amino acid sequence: CASRGTGWFGGYTF.

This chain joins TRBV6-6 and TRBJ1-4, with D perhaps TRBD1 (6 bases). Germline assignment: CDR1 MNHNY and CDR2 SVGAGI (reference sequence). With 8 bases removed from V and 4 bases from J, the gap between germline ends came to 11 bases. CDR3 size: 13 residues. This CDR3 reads CASGRQVNEKLFF. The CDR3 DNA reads TGTGCCAGCGGGAGACAGGTTAATGAAAAACTGTTTTTT.

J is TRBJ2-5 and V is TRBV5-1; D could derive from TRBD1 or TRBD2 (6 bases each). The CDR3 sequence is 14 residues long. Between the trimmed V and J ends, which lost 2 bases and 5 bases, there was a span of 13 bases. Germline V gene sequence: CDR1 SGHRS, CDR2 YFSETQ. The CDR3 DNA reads TGCGCCAGCAGCTTTGGGGGGCCGGGGGAGACCCAGTACTTC. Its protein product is CASSFGGPGETQYF.

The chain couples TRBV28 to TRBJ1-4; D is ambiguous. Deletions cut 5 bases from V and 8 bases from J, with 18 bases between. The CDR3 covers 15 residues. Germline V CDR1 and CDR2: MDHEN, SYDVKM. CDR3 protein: CASSPPRLDGEKLFF. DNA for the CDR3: TGTGCCAGCAGTCCTCCCAGATTGGACGGGGAAAAACTGTTTTTT.

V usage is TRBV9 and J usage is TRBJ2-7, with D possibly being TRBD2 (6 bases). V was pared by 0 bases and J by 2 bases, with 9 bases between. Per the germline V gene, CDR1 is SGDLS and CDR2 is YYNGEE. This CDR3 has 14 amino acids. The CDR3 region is CASSVGEVTYEQYF. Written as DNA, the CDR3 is TGTGCCAGCAGCGTAGGGGAGGTTACCTACGAGCAGTACTTC.

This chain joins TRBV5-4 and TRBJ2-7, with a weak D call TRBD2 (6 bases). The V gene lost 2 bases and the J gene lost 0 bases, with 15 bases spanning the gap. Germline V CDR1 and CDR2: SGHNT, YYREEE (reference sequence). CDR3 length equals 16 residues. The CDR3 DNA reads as TGTGCCAGCAGCTTATCTGAGCGGGCCGACTCCTACGAGCAGTACTTC. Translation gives CASSLSERADSYEQYF.

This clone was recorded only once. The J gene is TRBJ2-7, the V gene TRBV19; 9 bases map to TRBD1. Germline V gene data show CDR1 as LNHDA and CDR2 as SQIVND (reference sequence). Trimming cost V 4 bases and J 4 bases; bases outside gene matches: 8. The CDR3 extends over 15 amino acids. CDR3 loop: CASSKPGQGLYEQYF. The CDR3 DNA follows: TGTGCCAGTAGTAAACCGGGACAGGGTTTGTACGAGCAGTACTTC.

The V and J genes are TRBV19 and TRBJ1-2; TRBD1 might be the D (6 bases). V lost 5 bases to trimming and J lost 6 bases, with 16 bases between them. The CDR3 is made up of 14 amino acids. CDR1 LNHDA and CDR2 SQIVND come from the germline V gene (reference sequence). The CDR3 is CASSPGQKKDGYTF. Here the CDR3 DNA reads TGTGCCAGTAGTCCCGGACAGAAGAAAGATGGCTACACCTTC.

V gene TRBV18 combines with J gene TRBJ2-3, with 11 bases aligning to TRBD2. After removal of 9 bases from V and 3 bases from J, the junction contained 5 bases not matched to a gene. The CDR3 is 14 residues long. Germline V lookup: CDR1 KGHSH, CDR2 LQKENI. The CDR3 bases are TGTGCCAGTCGGACTAGCGGGCGAACAGATACGCAGTATTTT. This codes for CASRTSGRTDTQYF. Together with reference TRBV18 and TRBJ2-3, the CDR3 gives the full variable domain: NAGVMQNPRHLVRRRGQEARLRCSPMKGHSHVYWYRQLPEEGLKFMVYLQKENIIDESGMPKERFSAEFPKEGPSILRIQQVVRGDSAAYFCASRTSGRTDTQYFGPGTRLTVL.